These 14 T cell receptor beta chains came from one sample sequenced in a study of cytomegalovirus exposure and HLA in healthy donors. Primers for the PCR totalled 60 Vbeta and 13 Jbeta. Only in-frame clones appear in the TCRdb table, and some are missing; sequencing was by immunoSEQ multiplex PCR. The profile shows more than 50,000 clones, 55% to 85% of them singletons. Material for sequencing was PBMCs. The receptors derive from a man aged 35 to 55 in good health and CMV-seropositive.

V usage is TRBV7-9 and J usage is TRBJ1-4; possible D gene TRBD1, 5 bases. The germline CDR1 and CDR2 sequences are SEHNR and FQNEAQ (reference sequence). The CDR3 loop spans 14 amino acids. The V end was cut by 5 bases, the J end by 10 bases, with 17 bases between. The CDR3 spells CASSGGVYAGKLFF. The CDR3 DNA is TGTGCCAGCAGCGGGGGGGTGTATGCTGGAAAACTGTTTTTT.

The chain employs TRBV25-1 and TRBJ1-1; D is undetermined. CDR1 and CDR2 (germline): MGHDK, SYGVNS. Between the trimmed V and J ends, which lost 0 bases and 4 bases, there was a span of 6 bases. This CDR3 contains 13 residues. In nucleotides, the CDR3 is TGTGCCAGCAGTGAATACCGGAGCACTGAAGCTTTCTTT. It encodes CASSEYRSTEAFF. The whole variable domain, remainder taken from reference TRBV25-1 and TRBJ1-1, is EADIYQTPRYLVIGTGKKITLECSQTMGHDKMYWYQQDPGMELHLIHYSYGVNSTEKGDLSSESTVSRIRTEHFPLTLESARPSHTSQYLCASSEYRSTEAFFGQGTRLTVV.

V usage is TRBV5-1 and J usage is TRBJ2-2; unclear D gene. CDR1 SGHRS and CDR2 YFSETQ come from the germline V gene. The CDR3 sequence is 16 residues long. V was pared by 4 bases and J by 1 base, with 14 bases between. In DNA, the CDR3 is TGCGCCAGCAGCACTGATCAAAATCTGAACACCGGGGAGCTGTTTTTT. The encoded protein is CASSTDQNLNTGELFF. Full variable domain (missing parts from reference TRBV5-1 and TRBJ2-2): KAGVTQTPRYLIKTRGQQVTLSCSPISGHRSVSWYQQTPGQGLQFLFEYFSETQRNKGNFPGRFSGRQFSNSRSEMNVSTLELGDSALYLCASSTDQNLNTGELFFGEGSRLTVL.

This clone was recorded a few times. The gene calls are TRBV15 and TRBJ2-2; TRBD2 matches 7 bases. Unmatched junction bases numbered 8, after V lost 1 base and J lost 6 bases. There are 16 residues in the CDR3. In germline, CDR1 is LNHNV, CDR2 YYDKDF (reference sequence). The CDR3: CATSRAGGGVAGELFF. CDR3 nucleotide sequence: TGTGCCACCAGCAGAGCGGGGGGAGGGGTGGCCGGGGAGCTGTTTTTT.

The V call is TRBV4-1, the J call TRBJ1-2, with D maybe TRBD1 (6 bases). Per germline, CDR1 MGHRA and CDR2 YSYEKL. The CDR3 is 14 amino acids. V shed 0 bases and J shed 5 bases, with 10 bases lying between them. The CDR3 DNA is TGCGCCAGCAGCCAAGAAACAGGGATTTATGGCTACACCTTC. It encodes CASSQETGIYGYTF.

The chain employs TRBV6-1 and TRBJ2-3; a weak D match, TRBD1 (6 bases). CDR3 length: 15 amino acids. Germline lookup yields CDR1 MNHNS and CDR2 SASEGT. V was shortened by 5 bases and J by 4 bases, with 16 bases between the two germline ends. This CDR3 reads CASSLGTPGADTQYF. The CDR3 nucleotides are TGTGCCAGCAGTCTTGGGACACCTGGGGCAGATACGCAGTATTTT.

The V call is TRBV9, the J call TRBJ1-2; 10 bases line up with TRBD1. Germline V gives CDR1 SGDLS, CDR2 YYNGEE. CDR3 length: 14 amino acids. V was pared by 5 bases and J by 5 bases, with 6 bases of the junction left unmatched. The DNA of the CDR3 is TGTGCCAGCAGAGGGGGGACAGGGGTGTATGGCTACACCTTC. Amino acid sequence: CASRGGTGVYGYTF.

V and J are TRBV2 and TRBJ2-5; D remains ambiguous. The CDR3 runs to 12 residues. The V and J ends lost 8 bases and 1 base respectively, with 8 bases between them. Germline V gene data show CDR1 as SNHLY and CDR2 as FYNNEI. The CDR3 region has the DNA TGTGCCAGCGGGTGGAGCCAAGAGACCCAGTACTTC. Protein: CASGWSQETQYF.

V usage is TRBV30 and J usage is TRBJ1-2; D gene ambiguous. The CDR3 runs 14 residues. Trimming took off 0 bases at V and 4 bases at J, with 12 bases between the two ends. In germline, CDR1 is GTSNPN, CDR2 SVGIG (reference sequence). CDR3 sequence: CAWSVRQALYGYTF. CDR3 in DNA: TGTGCCTGGAGTGTACGGCAGGCCCTCTATGGCTACACCTTC.

V and J are TRBV7-2 and TRBJ2-7; the D gene is possibly TRBD2 (6 bases). CDR3 size: 14 residues. CDR1 SGHTA and CDR2 FQGNSA come from the germline V gene. Trimming shortened V by 6 bases and J by 7 bases, and 19 bases separated the two germline ends. As DNA, the CDR3 is TGTGCCAGCAGGCGGGACCGTAGGGCGTTAGAGCAGTACTTC. This translates into CASRRDRRALEQYF.

This chain joins TRBV11-3 and TRBJ2-1; 10 bases line up with TRBD2. CDR3 length equals 15 residues. V lost 6 bases, J lost 5 bases, and 7 bases stayed unmatched. From germline, CDR1 is SGHNT and CDR2 YENEEA. The CDR3 sequence is CASSLSGGRNNEQFF. The CDR3 coding sequence is TGTGCCAGCAGTCTTAGCGGGGGGCGTAACAATGAGCAGTTCTTC.

This clone was seen once. The junction shows a germline mismatch at one end, possibly a read error. This rearrangement joins TRBV7-7 to TRBJ1-5, with a possible D match to TRBD1 (6 bases). The CDR3 runs 16 residues. Germline V gene lookup returns CDR1 SSHAT and CDR2 FNYEAQ (reference sequence). The CDR3 loop reads CASSLGGGPRNQPQHF. The CDR3 DNA reads as TGTGCTAGCAGCTTAGGTGGGGGCCCGCGCAATCAGCCCCAGCATTTT.

This rearrangement joins TRBV2 to TRBJ2-7, with a tentative D call TRBD2 (7 bases). This CDR3 has 14 residues. CDR1 SNHLY and CDR2 FYNNEI come from the germline V gene. The CDR3 sequence: CALKAGGQSYEQYF. The CDR3 DNA reads TGTGCTTTAAAGGCCGGGGGGCAGTCCTACGAGCAGTACTTC.

The sample holds one count of this clone. The chain joins TRBV11-2 to TRBJ2-7; the D gene is possibly TRBD1 (6 bases). The CDR3 sequence is 13 residues long. The V end was cut by 5 bases, the J end by 5 bases, with 13 bases between. CDR1 SGHAT and CDR2 FQNNGV come from the germline V gene. CDR3 sequence (DNA): TGTGCCAGCAGCCCTGACAGGAACCACGAGCAGTACTTC. It is translated as CASSPDRNHEQYF. Full variable domain (outside the CDR3, taken from reference TRBV11-2 and TRBJ2-7): EAGVAQSPRYKIIEKRQSVAFWCNPISGHATLYWYQQILGQGPKLLIQFQNNGVVDDSQLPKDRFSAERLKGVDSTLKIQPAKLEDSAVYLCASSPDRNHEQYFGPGTRLTVT.